The clone carrying this TCR beta chain appeared once. Germline V gives CDR1 SGDLS, CDR2 YYNGEE. The CDR3 length is 14 residues. The V gene end was trimmed by 3 bases and the J gene end by 6 bases; junction bases not matched to a gene: 7. The entry originates in a study of blood T cell repertoires in COVID-19. Study-level information: Samples came from the United States, Italy and Spain, spanning acute and convalescent COVID-19. PBMCs, B-cell-depleted T cells, or T cells provided the cDNA or gDNA that made up the material.

In the study's own analysis: From reference gene primer amplification, estimates of nucleated cell counts were derived. The protocol was immunoSEQ multiplex PCR, while the TCRdb copy is restricted to in-frame clones and leaves out a portion. That table is the source of V, J and clone size, and D and trimming were worked out from the DNA. The sample yields 290,000 or so clones, around 87% seen once. The chain links TRBV9 to TRBJ1-2; 8 bases map to TRBD1. The TCR comes from a man between 65 and 85 years old with acute or convalescent COVID-19. The sample consisted of peripheral blood. This CDR3 is CASSDSGQGNGYTF. CDR3 DNA sequence: TGTGCCAGCAGCGACTCCGGACAGGGAAATGGCTACACCTTC.